The sequence of this T cell receptor (beta chain) was determined in a study of T cells after yellow fever vaccination. In the study overall: Fractions containing few cells were prepared with SMART-Seq v4 Ultra Low Input. The study, taken as a whole, reports: Primary-vaccination clones mostly resurfaced post-booster (nearly 97% CD4, about 87% CD8).

This clonotype was found many times. Its target is not known. This CDR3 spans 16 amino acids. The germline V gene has CDR1 MNHEY and CDR2 SVGAGI. V was clipped by 6 bases and J by 2 bases; unmatched bases: 9. TCRdb re-called the 5' RACE reads with MiXCR, one entry per CDR3 protein. Of 340,000 or so distinct CDR3 sequences listed, 9.5% to 15% were seen once; the top ten hold roughly 3.1%. Sample: CD4+ T cells sorted from PBMCs, taken 15 days after the yellow fever booster vaccination. This chain links TRBV6-5 with TRBJ2-7; 11 nucleotides match TRBD1. The receptor's source is a man aged 18 to 29 who received the YFV17D yellow fever vaccine. DNA for the CDR3: TGTGCCAGCAGAAGAAGCGGGACAGGGGGGGCCTACGAGCAGTACTTC. It specifies CASRRSGTGGAYEQYF.